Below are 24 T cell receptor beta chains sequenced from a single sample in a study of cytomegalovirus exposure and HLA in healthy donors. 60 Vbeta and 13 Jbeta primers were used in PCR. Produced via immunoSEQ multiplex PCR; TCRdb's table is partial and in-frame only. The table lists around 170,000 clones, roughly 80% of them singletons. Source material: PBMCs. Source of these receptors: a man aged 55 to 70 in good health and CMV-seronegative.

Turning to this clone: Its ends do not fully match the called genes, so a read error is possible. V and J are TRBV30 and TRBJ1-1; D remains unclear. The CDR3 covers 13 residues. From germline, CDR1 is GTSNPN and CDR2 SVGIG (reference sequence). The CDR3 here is CARRATMNTEAFF. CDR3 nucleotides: TGTGCCAGGAGGGCGACAATGAACACTGAAGCTTTCTTT.

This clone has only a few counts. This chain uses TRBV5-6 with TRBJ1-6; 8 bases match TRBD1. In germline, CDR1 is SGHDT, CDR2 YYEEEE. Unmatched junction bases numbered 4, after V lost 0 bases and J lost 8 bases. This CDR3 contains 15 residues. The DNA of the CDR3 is TGTGCCAGCAGCTTGGGACAGGGGCGAGATTCACCCCTCCACTTT. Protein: CASSLGQGRDSPLHF.

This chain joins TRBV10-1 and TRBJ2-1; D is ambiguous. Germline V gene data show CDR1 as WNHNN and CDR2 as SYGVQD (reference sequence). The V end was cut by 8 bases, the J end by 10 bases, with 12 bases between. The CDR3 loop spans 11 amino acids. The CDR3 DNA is TGCGCCAGCTCCGACTTAAGGGAGCAGTTCTTC. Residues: CASSDLREQFF.

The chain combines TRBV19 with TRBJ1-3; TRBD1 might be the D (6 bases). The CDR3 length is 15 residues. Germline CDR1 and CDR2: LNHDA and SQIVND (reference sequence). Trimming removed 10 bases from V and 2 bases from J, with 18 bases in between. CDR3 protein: CATRTAHEAGNTIYF. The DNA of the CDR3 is TGTGCCACCCGGACAGCCCACGAAGCTGGAAACACCATATATTTT.

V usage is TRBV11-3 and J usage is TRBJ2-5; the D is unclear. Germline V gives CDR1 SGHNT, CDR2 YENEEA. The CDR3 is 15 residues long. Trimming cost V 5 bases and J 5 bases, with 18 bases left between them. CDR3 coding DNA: TGTGCCAGCAGCACGGCCACCGAGGTCGGGGAGACCCAGTACTTC. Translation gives CASSTATEVGETQYF. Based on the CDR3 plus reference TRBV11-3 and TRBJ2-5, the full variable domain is EAGVVQSPRYKIIEKKQPVAFWCNPISGHNTLYWYLQNLGQGPELLIRYENEEAVDDSQLPKDRFSAERLKGVDSTLKIQPAELGDSAVYLCASSTATEVGETQYFGPGTRLLVL.

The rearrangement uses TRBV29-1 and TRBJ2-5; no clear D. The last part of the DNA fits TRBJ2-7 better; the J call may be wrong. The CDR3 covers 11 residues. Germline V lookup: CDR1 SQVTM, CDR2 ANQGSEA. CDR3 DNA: TGCAGCGTTGCCACAGACTACGAGCAGTACTTC. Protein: CSVATDYEQYF.

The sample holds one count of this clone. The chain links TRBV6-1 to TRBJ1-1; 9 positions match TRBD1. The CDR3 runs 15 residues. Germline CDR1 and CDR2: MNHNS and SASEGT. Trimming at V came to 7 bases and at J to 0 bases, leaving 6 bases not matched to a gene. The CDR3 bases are TGTGCCAGCACCCGGACAGGGGAAATGAACACTGAAGCTTTCTTT. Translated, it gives CASTRTGEMNTEAFF.

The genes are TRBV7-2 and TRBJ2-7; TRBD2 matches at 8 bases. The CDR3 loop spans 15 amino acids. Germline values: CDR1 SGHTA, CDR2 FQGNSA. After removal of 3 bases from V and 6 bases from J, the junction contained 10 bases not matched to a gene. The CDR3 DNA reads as TGTGCCAGCAGCTTGAATCCGGGACTAGTTAGCGAGCAGTACTTC. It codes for CASSLNPGLVSEQYF.

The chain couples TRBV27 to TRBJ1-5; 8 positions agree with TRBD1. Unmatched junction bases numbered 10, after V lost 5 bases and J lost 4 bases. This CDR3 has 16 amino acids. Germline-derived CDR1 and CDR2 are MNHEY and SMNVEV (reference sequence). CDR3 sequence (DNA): TGTGCCAGCAGTCCGGACGGACAGGGTTGGAATCAGCCCCAGCATTTT. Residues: CASSPDGQGWNQPQHF.

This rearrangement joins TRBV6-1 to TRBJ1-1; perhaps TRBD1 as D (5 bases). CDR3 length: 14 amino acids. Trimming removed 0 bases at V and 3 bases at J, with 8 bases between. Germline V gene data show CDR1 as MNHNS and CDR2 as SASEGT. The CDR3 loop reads CASSEASGYTEAFF. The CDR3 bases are TGTGCCAGCAGTGAAGCCTCAGGGTACACTGAAGCTTTCTTT.

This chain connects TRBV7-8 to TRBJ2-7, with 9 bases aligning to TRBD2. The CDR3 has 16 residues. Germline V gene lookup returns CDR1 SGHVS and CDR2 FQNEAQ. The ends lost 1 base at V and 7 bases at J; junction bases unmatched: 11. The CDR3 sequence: CASSLVSGLAGREQYF. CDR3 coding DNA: TGTGCCAGCAGCTTAGTCTCCGGCCTAGCGGGACGGGAGCAGTACTTC.

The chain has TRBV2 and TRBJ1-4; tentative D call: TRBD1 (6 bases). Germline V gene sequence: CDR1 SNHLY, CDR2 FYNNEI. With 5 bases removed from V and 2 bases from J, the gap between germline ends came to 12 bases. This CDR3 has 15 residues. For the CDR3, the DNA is TGTGCCAGCAGTAGATCAGGGGATACTAATGAAAAACTGTTTTTT. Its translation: CASSRSGDTNEKLFF.

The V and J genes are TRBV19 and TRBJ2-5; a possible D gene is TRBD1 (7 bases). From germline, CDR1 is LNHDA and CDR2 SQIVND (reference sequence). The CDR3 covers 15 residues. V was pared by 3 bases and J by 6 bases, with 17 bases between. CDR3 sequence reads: CASSIWSGGPKTQYF. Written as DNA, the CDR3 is TGTGCCAGTAGTATCTGGTCAGGGGGGCCAAAGACCCAGTACTTC.

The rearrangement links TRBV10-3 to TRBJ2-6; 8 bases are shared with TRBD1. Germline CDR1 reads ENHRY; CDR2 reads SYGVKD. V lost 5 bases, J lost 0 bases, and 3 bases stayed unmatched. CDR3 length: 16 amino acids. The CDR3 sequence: CAISRQGPSGANVLTF. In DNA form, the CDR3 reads TGTGCCATCAGTAGACAGGGGCCCTCTGGGGCCAACGTCCTGACTTTC.

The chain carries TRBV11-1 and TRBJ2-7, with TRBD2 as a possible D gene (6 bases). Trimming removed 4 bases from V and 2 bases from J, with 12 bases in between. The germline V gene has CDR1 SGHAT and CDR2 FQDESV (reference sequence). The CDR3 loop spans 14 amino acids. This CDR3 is CASSSGRGPYEQYF. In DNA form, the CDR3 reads TGTGCCAGCAGCTCGGGGCGGGGACCCTACGAGCAGTACTTC.

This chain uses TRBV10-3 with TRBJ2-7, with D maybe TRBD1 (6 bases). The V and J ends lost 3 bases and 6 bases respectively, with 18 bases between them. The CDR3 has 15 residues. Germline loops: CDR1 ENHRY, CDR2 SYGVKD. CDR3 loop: CAISETDRRGGEQYF. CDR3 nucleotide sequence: TGTGCCATCAGTGAAACGGACAGAAGGGGTGGCGAGCAGTACTTC.

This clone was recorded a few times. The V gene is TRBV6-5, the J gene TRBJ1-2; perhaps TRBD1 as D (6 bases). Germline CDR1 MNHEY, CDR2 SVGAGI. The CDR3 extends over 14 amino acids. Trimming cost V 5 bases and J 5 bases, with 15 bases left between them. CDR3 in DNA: TGTGCCAGCAGTACCCTACAGGGAGGGTATGGCTACACCTTC. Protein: CASSTLQGGYGYTF.

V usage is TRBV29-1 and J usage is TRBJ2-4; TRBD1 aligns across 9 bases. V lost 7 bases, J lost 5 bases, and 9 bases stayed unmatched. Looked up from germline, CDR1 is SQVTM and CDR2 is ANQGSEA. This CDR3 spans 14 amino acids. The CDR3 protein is CSAGTGILQNIQYF. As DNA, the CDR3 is TGCAGCGCGGGGACAGGGATTTTACAAAACATTCAGTACTTC.

The CDR3 nucleotides read TGCAGTGCTAGAGATAACCGGGGCCAGTACTTC. This codes for CSARDNRGQYF. The rearrangement joins TRBV20-1 to TRBJ2-5, with D perhaps TRBD2 (5 bases). The CDR3 sequence is 11 residues long. Trimming left V 0 bases short and J 10 bases short, with 9 bases between. Germline CDR1 is DFQATT and CDR2 is SNEGSKA (reference sequence).

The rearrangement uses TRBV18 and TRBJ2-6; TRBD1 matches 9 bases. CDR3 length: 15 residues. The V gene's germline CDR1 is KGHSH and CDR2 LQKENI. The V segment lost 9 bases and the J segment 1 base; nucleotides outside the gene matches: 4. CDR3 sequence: CASSTGGSGANVLTF. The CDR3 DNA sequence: TGTGCCAGTTCGACAGGGGGGTCTGGGGCCAACGTCCTGACTTTC.

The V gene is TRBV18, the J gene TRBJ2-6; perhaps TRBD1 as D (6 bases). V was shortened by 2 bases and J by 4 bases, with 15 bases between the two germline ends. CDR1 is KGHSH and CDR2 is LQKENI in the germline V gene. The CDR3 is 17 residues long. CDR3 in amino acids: CASSPGQLTSGANVLTF. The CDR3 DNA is TGTGCCAGCTCACCAGGACAGCTAACCTCCGGGGCCAACGTCCTGACTTTC.

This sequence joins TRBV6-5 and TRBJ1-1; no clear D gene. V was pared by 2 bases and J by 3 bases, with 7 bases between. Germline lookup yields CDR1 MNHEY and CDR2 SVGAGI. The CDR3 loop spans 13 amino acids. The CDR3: CASSYGHYTEAFF. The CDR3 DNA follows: TGTGCCAGCAGTTACGGGCACTACACTGAAGCTTTCTTT.

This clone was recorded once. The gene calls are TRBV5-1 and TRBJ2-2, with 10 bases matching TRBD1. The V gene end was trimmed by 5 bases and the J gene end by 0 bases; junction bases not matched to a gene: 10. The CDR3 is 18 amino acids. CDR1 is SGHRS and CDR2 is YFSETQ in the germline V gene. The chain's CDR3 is CASRHPGQGSSNTGELFF. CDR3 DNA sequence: TGCGCCAGCAGACATCCGGGACAGGGGTCTTCGAACACCGGGGAGCTGTTTTTT.

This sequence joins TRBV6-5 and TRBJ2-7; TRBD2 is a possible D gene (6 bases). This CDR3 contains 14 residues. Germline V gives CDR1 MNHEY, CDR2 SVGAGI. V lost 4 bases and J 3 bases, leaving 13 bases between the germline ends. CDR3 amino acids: CASSSGEGGYEQYF. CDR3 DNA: TGTGCCAGCAGTTCGGGAGAGGGAGGCTACGAGCAGTACTTC.